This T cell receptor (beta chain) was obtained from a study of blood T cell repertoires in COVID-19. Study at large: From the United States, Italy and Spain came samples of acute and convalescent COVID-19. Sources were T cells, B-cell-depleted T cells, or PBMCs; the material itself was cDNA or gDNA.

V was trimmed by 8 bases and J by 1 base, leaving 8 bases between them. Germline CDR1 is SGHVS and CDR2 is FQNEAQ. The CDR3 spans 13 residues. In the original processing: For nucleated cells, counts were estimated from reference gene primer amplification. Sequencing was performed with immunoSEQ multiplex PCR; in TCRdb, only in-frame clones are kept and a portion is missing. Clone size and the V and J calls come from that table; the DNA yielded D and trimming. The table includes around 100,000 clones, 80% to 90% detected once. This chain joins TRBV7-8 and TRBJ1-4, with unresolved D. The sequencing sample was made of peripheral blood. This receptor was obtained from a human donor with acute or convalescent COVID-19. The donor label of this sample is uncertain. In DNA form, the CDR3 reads TGTGCCAGCGGTAGAAGAACTAATGAAAAACTGTTTTTT. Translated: CASGRRTNEKLFF. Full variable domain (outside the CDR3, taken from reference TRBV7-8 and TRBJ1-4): GAGVSQSPRYKVAKRGQDVALRCDPISGHVSLFWYQQALGQGPEFLTYFQNEAQLDKSGLPSDRFFAERPEGSVSTLKIQRTQQEDSAVYLCASGRRTNEKLFFGSGTQLSVL.